This T cell receptor (beta chain) emerged from a study of blood T cell repertoires in COVID-19. For the study at large: Samples taken during acute and convalescent COVID-19 were collected in the United States, Italy and Spain.

Germline V gene sequence: CDR1 MNHEY, CDR2 SVGAGI. With 5 bases removed from V and 0 bases from J, the gap between germline ends came to 8 bases. CDR3 length: 14 residues. Authors' analysis steps: From reference gene primer amplification, estimates of nucleated cell counts were derived. Data came from immunoSEQ multiplex PCR; TCRdb stores just in-frame clones and leaves some out. The V and J calls and clone size come from that table; D and trimming were worked out from the DNA. The top ten clones hold roughly 0.78% of a sample with about 430,000 clones, roughly 90% of them seen once. The source material was peripheral blood. The source is a man aged 18 to 29 with COVID-19, enrolled during active disease. The genes are TRBV6-5 and TRBJ1-3; D is possibly TRBD1 (6 bases). CDR3 bases: TGTGCCAGCAGTACAGGGTCCTCTGGAAACACCATATATTTT. Translation gives CASSTGSSGNTIYF.